A selection of T cell receptor beta chains follows, all from one sample in a study of glioma-infiltrating T cells after dendritic cell vaccination. Profiling relied on immunoSEQ multiplex PCR, and the TCRdb table lists in-frame clones only, not all of them. Of about 50,000 clones in the sample, about 83% are singletons; the top ten hold approximately 8.9%. Specimen: blood, collected after dendritic cell vaccination. Receptors were obtained from a human donor with glioblastoma. The CDR3 runs from the conserved cysteine through the conserved F or W. A D gene is named only where the DNA matches it firmly. Size tells how often a clone was seen (once, few, many) or the class of an expanded clone, and some rows leave it out.

abundance: .
j_gene: TRBJ2-5
d_gene: .
v_gene: TRBV4-3
CDR3nt: TGCGCCAGCAGCCAACTACAGGGAAATCGGATAGAGACCCAGTACTTC
CDR3aa: CASSQLQGNRIETQYF

abundance: .
j_gene: TRBJ2-7
d_gene: TRBD2
v_gene: TRBV28
CDR3nt: TGTGCCAGCAGTCTGAGTTGGCAGGGAGGGTACGAGCAGTACTTC
CDR3aa: CASSLSWQGGYEQYF

abundance: .
j_gene: TRBJ2-7
d_gene: .
v_gene: TRBV7-9
CDR3nt: TGTGCCAGCAGCTTAGCAGGGGCCTACGAGCAGTACTTC
CDR3aa: CASSLAGAYEQYF

abundance: .
j_gene: TRBJ2-1
d_gene: TRBD1
v_gene: TRBV7-8
CDR3nt: TGTGCCAGCAGCTTGTACCCGGGACAGGGCTACAATGAGCAGTTCTTC
CDR3aa: CASSLYPGQGYNEQFF

abundance: .
j_gene: TRBJ2-3
d_gene: TRBD1
v_gene: TRBV10-3
CDR3nt: TGTGCCATCAGGGGGGGACAGGACACAGATACGCAGTATTTT
CDR3aa: CAIRGGQDTDTQYF

abundance: .
j_gene: TRBJ2-5
d_gene: TRBD2
v_gene: TRBV6-4
CDR3nt: TGTGCCAGCAGTGCCCCAGCGGGGGGCCCAGGAACCCAGTACTTC
CDR3aa: CASSAPAGGPGTQYF

abundance: .
j_gene: TRBJ2-7
d_gene: .
v_gene: TRBV15
CDR3nt: TGTGCCACCAGCAGAGAGGGGGCATACGAGCAGTACTTC
CDR3aa: CATSREGAYEQYF

abundance: .
j_gene: TRBJ2-1
d_gene: TRBD2
v_gene: TRBV19
CDR3nt: TGTGCCAGTAGGGCAGGGTGGAGTAGCGGGGGTCATTATGAGCAGTTCTTC
CDR3aa: CASRAGWSSGGHYEQFF

abundance: .
j_gene: TRBJ2-4
d_gene: .
v_gene: TRBV4-1
CDR3nt: TGCGCCAGCAGCCCACGGACAGTAGCCAAAAACATTCAGTACTTC
CDR3aa: CASSPRTVAKNIQYF

abundance: .
j_gene: TRBJ2-2
d_gene: TRBD1
v_gene: TRBV9
CDR3nt: TGTGCCAGCAGCGTAGTTGGGACAGGGGAGAACACCGGGGAGCTGTTTTTT
CDR3aa: CASSVVGTGENTGELFF

abundance: few
j_gene: TRBJ2-1
d_gene: TRBD2
v_gene: TRBV11-2
CDR3nt: TGTGCCAGCAGTTCGGGACTAGGGTCCTACAATGAGCAGTTCTTC
CDR3aa: CASSSGLGSYNEQFF

abundance: .
j_gene: TRBJ1-5
d_gene: TRBD1
v_gene: TRBV5-6
CDR3nt: TGTGCCAGCAGCCGAAGGCGGGGGGGCAGGGGGGATCAGCCCCAGCATTTT
CDR3aa: CASSRRRGGRGDQPQHF

abundance: .
j_gene: TRBJ2-3
d_gene: TRBD2
v_gene: TRBV27
CDR3nt: TGTGCCAGCAGTTTCATGGTAGCGGGGGGACGCACAGATACGCAGTATTTT
CDR3aa: CASSFMVAGGRTDTQYF

abundance: .
j_gene: TRBJ1-2
d_gene: .
v_gene: TRBV6-1
CDR3nt: TGTGCCAGCAGTGAAAAGTTAGTGGACAGTCACTATGGCTACACCTTC
CDR3aa: CASSEKLVDSHYGYTF

abundance: .
j_gene: TRBJ1-6
d_gene: .
v_gene: TRBV5-1
CDR3nt: TGCGCCAGCAGCAAAGAGACAGGCCTCTATAATTCACCCCTCCACTTT
CDR3aa: CASSKETGLYNSPLHF